This TCR beta chain was found in a study of blood T cell repertoires in COVID-19. Looking at the study overall: Material from acute and convalescent COVID-19 was sourced from the United States, Italy and Spain.

Sequencing used immunoSEQ multiplex PCR; TCRdb keeps in-frame clones, though not all of them. The sample shows around 190,000 clones, 84% of them seen only once. V was pared by 3 bases and J by 2 bases, with 17 bases between. The CDR3 extends over 16 amino acids. Looked up from germline, CDR1 is SGHAT and CDR2 is FQNNGV. The receptor comes from a human donor in a cohort sampled during active COVID-19. The sequencing input was peripheral blood. V and J are TRBV11-2 and TRBJ2-7; D call uncertain. The CDR3 region has the DNA TGTGCCAGCAGCTTTATATTTGGGCCCAGCCCCTACGAGCAGTACTTC. Translation gives CASSFIFGPSPYEQYF.